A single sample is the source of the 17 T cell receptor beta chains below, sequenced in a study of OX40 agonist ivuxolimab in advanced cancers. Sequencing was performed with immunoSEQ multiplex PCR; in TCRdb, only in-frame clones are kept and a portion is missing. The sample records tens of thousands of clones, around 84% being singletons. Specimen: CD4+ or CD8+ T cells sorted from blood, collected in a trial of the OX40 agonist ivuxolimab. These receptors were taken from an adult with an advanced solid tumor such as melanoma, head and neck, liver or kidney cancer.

The CDR3 protein is CASTDPGNGNEQFF. The DNA for the CDR3 is TGTGCCAGCACCGACCCGGGAAATGGGAATGAGCAGTTCTTC. The genes are TRBV9 and TRBJ2-1, with D possibly being TRBD2 (5 bases). Germline CDR1 reads SGDLS; CDR2 reads YYNGEE. The CDR3 has 14 residues. V lost 6 bases, J lost 7 bases, and 17 bases lay in between.

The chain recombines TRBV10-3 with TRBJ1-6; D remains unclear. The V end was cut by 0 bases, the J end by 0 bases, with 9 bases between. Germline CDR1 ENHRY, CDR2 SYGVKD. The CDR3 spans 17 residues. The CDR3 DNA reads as TGTGCCATCAGTGAGTCAAGCCCGAGCTCCTATAATTCACCCCTCCACTTT. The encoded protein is CAISESSPSSYNSPLHF.

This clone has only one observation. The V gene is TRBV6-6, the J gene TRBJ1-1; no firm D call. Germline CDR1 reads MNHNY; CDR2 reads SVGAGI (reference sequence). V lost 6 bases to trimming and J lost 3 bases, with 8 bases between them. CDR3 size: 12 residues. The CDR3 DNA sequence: TGTGCCAGCAGCCTAGGAGACACTGAAGCTTTCTTT. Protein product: CASSLGDTEAFF.

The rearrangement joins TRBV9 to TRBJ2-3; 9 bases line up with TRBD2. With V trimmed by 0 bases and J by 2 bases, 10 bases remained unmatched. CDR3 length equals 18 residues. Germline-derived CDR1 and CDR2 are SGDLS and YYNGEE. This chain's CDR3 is CASSVDLVAGDITDTQYF. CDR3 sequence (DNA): TGTGCCAGCAGCGTAGATTTGGTAGCGGGAGATATCACAGATACGCAGTATTTT.

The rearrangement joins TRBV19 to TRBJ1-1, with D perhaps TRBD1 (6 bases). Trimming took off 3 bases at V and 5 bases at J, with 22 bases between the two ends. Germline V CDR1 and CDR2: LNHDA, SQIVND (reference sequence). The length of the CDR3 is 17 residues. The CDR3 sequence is CASSMAPSGHLLTEAFF. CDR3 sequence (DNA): TGTGCCAGTAGTATGGCCCCCTCGGGACATCTTCTGACTGAAGCTTTCTTT.

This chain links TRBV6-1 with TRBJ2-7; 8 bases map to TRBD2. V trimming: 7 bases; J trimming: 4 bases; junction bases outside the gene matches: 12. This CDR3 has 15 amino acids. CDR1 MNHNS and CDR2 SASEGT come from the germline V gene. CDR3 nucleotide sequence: TGTGCCAGCACGGGGGGGTCGGGAGGAGGTTACGAGCAGTACTTC. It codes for CASTGGSGGGYEQYF.

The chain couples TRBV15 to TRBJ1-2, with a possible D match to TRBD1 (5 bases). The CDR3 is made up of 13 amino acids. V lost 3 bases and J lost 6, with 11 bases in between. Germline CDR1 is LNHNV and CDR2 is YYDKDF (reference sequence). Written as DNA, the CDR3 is TGTGCCACCAGCAGGGAAGAAGGGGATGGCTACACCTTC. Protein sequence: CATSREEGDGYTF.

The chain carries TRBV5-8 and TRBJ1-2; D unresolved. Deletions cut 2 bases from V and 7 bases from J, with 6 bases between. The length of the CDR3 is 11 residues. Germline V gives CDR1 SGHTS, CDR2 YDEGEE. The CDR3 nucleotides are TGTGCCAGCAGCTTTGTTCTTGGCTACACCTTC. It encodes CASSFVLGYTF. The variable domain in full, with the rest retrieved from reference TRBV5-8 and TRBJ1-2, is EAGVTQSPTHLIKTRGQQATLRCSPISGHTSVYWYQQALGLGLQFLLWYDEGEERNRGNFPPRFSGRQFPNYSSELNVNALELEDSALYLCASSFVLGYTFGSGTRLTVV.

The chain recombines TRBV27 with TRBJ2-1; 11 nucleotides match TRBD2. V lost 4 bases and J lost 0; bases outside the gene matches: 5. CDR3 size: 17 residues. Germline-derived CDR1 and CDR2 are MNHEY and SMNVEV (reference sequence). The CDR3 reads CASSSPSGGRSYNEQFF. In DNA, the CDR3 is TGTGCCAGCAGTTCTCCTAGCGGGGGGCGCTCCTACAATGAGCAGTTCTTC.

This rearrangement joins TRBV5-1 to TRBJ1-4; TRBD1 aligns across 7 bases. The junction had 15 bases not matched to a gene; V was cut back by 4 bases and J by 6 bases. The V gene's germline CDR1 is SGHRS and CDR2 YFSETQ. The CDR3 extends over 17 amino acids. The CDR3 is CASSAWDSGKPDEKLFF. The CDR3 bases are TGCGCCAGCAGCGCCTGGGACAGTGGTAAACCCGATGAAAAACTGTTTTTT.

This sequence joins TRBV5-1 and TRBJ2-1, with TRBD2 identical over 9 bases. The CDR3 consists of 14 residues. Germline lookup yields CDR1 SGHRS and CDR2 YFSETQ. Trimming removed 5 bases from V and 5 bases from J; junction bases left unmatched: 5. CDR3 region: CASRAGGANNEQFF. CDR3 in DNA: TGCGCCAGCAGGGCGGGAGGGGCTAACAATGAGCAGTTCTTC.

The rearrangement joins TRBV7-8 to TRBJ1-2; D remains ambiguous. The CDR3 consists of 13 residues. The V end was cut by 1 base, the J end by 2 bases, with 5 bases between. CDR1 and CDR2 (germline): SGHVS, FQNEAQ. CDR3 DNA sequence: TGTGCCAGCAGCTTAGGCCTAAACTATGGCTACACCTTC. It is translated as CASSLGLNYGYTF.

The CDR3 is CASSLYSGTGGELFF. CDR3 DNA: TGTGCCAGCAGCTTATATTCCGGCACAGGCGGGGAGCTGTTTTTT. The chain joins TRBV7-2 to TRBJ2-2; possibly TRBD1 for D (5 bases). Germline lookup yields CDR1 SGHTA and CDR2 FQGNSA. The CDR3 spans 15 residues. The ends were cut back, 2 bases at V and 7 bases at J, with 14 bases in the middle. The full variable domain, completed using reference TRBV7-2 and TRBJ2-2, is GAGVSQSPSNKVTEKGKDVELRCDPISGHTALYWYRQSLGQGLEFLIYFQGNSAPDKSGLPSDRFSAERTGGSVSTLTIQRTQQEDSAVYLCASSLYSGTGGELFFGEGSRLTVL.

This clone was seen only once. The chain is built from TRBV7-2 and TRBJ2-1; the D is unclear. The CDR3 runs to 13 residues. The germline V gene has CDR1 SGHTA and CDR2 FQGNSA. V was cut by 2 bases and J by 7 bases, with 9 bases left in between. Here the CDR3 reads CASSLRVQNEQFF. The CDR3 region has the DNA TGTGCCAGCAGCTTAAGGGTCCAGAATGAGCAGTTCTTC.

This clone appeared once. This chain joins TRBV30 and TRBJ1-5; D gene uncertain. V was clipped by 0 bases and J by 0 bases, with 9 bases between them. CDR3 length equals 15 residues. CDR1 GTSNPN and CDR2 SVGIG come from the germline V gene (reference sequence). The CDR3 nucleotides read TGTGCCTGGAGTGTCTTGGGGAATAGCAATCAGCCCCAGCATTTT. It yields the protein CAWSVLGNSNQPQHF.

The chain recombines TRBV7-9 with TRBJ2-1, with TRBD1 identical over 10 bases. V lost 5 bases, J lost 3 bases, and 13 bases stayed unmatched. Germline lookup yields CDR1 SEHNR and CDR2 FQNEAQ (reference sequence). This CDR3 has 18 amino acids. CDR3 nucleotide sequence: TGTGCCAGCAGCCATCTAAGTTCTTGGGACAGGGGCTACAATGAGCAGTTCTTC. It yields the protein CASSHLSSWDRGYNEQFF.

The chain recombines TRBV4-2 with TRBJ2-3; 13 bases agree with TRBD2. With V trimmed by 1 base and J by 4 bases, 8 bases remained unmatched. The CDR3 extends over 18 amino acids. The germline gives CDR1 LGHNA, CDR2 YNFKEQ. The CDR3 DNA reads TGTGCCAGCAGCCAAGTGGGGACTAGCGGGACCAGGGCAGATACGCAGTATTTT. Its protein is CASSQVGTSGTRADTQYF.